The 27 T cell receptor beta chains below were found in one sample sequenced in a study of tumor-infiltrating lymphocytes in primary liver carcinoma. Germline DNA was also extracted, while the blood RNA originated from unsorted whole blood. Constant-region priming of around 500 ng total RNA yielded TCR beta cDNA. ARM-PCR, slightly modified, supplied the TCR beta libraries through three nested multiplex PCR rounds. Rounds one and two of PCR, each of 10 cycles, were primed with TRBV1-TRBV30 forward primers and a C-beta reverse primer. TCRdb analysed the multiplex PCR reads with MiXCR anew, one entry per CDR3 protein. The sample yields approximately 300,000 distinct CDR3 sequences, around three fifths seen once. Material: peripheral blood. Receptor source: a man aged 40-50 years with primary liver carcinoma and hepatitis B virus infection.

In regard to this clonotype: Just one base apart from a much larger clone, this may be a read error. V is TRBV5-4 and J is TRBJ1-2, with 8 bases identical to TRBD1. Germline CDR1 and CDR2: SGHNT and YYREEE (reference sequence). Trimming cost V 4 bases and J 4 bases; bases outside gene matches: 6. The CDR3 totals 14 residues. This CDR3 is CASSVDREAYGYTF. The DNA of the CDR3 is TGTGCCAGCAGCGTGGACAGGGAAGCCTATGGCTACACCTTC. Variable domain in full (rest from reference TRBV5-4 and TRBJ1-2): ETGVTQSPTHLIKTRGQQVTLRCSSQSGHNTVSWYQQALGQGPQFIFQYYREEENGRGNFPPRFSGLQFPNYSSELNVNALELDDSALYLCASSVDREAYGYTFGSGTRLTVV.

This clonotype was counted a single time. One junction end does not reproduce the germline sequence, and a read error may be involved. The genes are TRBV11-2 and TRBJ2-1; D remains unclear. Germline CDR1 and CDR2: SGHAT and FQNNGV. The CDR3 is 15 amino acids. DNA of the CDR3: TGTGCCAGCAGCCCCGAGACCCAAACCTACAATGAGCAGTTCTTT. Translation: CASSPETQTYNEQFF.

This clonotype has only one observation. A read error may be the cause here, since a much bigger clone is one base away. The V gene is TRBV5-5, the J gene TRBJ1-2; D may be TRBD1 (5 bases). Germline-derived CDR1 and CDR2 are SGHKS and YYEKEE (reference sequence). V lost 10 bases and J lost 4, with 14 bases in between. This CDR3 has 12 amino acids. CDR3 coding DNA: TGTGCCGGCACCGGGACTTTCTATGGCTACACCTTC. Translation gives CAGTGTFYGYTF.

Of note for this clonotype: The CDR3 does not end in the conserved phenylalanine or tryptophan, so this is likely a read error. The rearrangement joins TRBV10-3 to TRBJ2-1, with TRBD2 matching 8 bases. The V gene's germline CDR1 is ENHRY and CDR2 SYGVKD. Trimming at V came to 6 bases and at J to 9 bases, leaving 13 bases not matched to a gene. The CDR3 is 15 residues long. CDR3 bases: TGTGCCATCAGCGGGGGACTAGTGGGAGTAAGTGAGCAGTTCCTC. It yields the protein CAISGGLVGVSEQFL.

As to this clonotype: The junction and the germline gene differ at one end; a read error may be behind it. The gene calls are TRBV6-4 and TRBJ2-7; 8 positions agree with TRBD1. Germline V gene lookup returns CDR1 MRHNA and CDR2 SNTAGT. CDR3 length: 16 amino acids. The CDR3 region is CASQFRTGTGPYEQYF. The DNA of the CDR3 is TGTGCCAGCCAATTTCGAACCGGGACAGGACCTTACGAGCAGTACTTT.

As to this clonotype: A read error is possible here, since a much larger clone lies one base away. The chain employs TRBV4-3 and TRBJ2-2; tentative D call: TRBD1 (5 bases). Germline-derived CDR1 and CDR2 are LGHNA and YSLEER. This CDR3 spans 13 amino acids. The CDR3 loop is CAGSQGGTGELFF. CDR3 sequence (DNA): TGCGCCGGCAGCCAGGGCGGAACCGGGGAGCTGTTTTTT.

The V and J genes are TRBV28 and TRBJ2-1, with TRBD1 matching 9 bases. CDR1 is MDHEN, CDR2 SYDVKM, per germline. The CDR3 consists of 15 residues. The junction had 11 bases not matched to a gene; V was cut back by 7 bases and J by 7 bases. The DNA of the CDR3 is TGTGCCAGCATTCGGACAGGGGCGAACTGGAATGAGCAGTTCTTC. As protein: CASIRTGANWNEQFF.

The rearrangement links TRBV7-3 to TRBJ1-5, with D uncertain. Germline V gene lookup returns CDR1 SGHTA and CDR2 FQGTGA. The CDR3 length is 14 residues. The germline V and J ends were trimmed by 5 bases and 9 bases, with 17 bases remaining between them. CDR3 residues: CASSRPDQDRPQHF. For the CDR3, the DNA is TGTGCCAGCAGCCGTCCGGACCAAGACCGGCCCCAGCATTTT. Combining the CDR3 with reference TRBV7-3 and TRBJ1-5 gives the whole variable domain GAGVSQTPSNKVTEKGKYVELRCDPISGHTALYWYRQSLGQGPEFLIYFQGTGAADDSGLPNDRFFAVRPEGSVSTLKIQRTERGDSAVYLCASSRPDQDRPQHFGDGTRLSIL.

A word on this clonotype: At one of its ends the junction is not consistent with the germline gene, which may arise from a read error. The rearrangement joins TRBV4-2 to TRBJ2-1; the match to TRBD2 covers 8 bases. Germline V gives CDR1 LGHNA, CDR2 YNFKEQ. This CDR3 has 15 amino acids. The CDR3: CASSPQAGVMNDQFF. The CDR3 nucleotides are TGCGCGAGCAGCCCCCAAGCGGGAGTTATGAATGATCAGTTCTTC.

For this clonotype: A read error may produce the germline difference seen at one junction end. CDR3 DNA: TGCGCCAGCAGCCCCTTTGCACTAGGACTAGCGGGGCCCAGCTCCTGCAATGAGCAGTTCTTC. Its protein is CASSPFALGLAGPSSCNEQFF. J is TRBJ2-1 and V is TRBV4-1; 12 bases line up with TRBD2. The germline CDR1 and CDR2 sequences are MGHRA and YSYEKL. This CDR3 contains 21 residues.

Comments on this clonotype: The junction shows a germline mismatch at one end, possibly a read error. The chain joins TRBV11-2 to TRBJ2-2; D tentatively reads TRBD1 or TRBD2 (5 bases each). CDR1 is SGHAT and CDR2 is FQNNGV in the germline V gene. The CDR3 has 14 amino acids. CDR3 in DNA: TGCGCCAGTTCGGCCGGGGCAAAGACCGGGGAGCTCTTTTTT. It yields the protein CASSAGAKTGELFF.

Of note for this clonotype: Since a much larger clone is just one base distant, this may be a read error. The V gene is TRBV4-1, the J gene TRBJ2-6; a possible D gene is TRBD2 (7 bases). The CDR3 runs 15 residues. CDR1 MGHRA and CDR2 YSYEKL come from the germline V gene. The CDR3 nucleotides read TGCGCCAGCTCGGGGGGCCTTGGGGGGGTCAACGTCCTGACTTTC. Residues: CASSGGLGGVNVLTF.

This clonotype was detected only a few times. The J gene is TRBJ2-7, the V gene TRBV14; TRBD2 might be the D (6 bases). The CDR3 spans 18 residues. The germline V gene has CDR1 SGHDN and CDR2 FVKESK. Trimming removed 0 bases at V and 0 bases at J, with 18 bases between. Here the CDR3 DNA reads TGTGCCAGCAGCCAAGAGGCCGGGCGGGAAAAAAGCTCCTACGAGCAGTACTTC. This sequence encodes CASSQEAGREKSSYEQYF.

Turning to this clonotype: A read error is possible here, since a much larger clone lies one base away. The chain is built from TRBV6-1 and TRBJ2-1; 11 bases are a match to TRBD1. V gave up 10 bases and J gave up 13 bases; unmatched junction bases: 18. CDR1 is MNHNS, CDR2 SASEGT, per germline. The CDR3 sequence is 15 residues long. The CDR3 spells CATLAGTGGPPTQFF. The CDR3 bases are TGTGCCACCTTAGCCGGGACAGGGGGTCCTCCCACACAGTTCTTC.

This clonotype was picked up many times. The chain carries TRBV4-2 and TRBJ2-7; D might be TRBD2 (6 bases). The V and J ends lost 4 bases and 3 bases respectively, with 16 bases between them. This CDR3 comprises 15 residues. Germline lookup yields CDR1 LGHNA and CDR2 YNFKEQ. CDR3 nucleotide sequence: TGTGCCAGCAGCCTTAGCCCGGGACTGAACTACGAGCAGTACTTC. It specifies CASSLSPGLNYEQYF.

The CDR3 DNA reads as TGTGCCAGCAGCTTGAGGCGGGAAGAGACCCAGTACTTC. This translates into CASSLRREETQYF. This rearrangement joins TRBV5-4 to TRBJ2-5; tentative D call: TRBD2 (5 bases). Germline CDR1 is SGHNT and CDR2 is YYREEE (reference sequence). V was cut by 1 base and J by 3 bases, with 7 bases left in between. The CDR3 loop spans 13 amino acids.

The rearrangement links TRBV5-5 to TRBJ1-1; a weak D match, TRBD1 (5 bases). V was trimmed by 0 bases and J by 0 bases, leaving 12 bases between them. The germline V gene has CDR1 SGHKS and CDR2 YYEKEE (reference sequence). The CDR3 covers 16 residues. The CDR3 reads CASSLAWAGMNTEAFF. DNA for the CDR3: TGTGCCAGCAGCTTGGCCTGGGCAGGGATGAACACTGAAGCTTTCTTT. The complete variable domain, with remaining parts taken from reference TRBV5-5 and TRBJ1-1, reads DAGVTQSPTHLIKTRGQQVTLRCSPISGHKSVSWYQQVLGQGPQFIFQYYEKEERGRGNFPDRFSARQFPNYSSELNVNALLLGDSALYLCASSLAWAGMNTEAFFGQGTRLTVV.

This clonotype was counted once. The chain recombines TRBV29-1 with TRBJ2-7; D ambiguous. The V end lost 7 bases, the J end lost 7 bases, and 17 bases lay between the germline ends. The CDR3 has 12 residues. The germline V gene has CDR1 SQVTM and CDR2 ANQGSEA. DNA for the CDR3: TGCAGCGCCTCCAGGACGTCCCGGGAGCAGTACTTC. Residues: CSASRTSREQYF.

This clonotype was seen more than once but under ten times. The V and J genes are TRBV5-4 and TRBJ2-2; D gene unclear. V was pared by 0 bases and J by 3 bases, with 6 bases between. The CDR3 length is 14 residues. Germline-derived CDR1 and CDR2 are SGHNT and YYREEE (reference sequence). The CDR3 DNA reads TGTGCCAGCAGCTTGGAATTACACACCGGGGAGCTGTTTTTT. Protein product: CASSLELHTGELFF. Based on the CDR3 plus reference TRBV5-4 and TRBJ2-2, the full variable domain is ETGVTQSPTHLIKTRGQQVTLRCSSQSGHNTVSWYQQALGQGPQFIFQYYREEENGRGNFPPRFSGLQFPNYSSELNVNALELDDSALYLCASSLELHTGELFFGEGSRLTVL.

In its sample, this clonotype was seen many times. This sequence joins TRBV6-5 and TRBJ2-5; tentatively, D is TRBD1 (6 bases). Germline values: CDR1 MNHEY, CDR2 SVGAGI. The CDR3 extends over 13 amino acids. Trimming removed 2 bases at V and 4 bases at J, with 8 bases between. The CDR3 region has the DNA TGTGCCAGCAGTTACGGGGGCCGAGAGACCCAGTACTTC. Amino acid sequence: CASSYGGRETQYF.

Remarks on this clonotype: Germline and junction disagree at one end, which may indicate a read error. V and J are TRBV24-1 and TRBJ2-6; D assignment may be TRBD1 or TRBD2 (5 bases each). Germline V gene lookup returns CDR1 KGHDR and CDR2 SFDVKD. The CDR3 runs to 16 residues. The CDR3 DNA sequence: TGTGCCACCAGTGATAGGGCCGGGGCCGGGGCCAACGTCCTAACTTTC. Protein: CATSDRAGAGANVLTF.

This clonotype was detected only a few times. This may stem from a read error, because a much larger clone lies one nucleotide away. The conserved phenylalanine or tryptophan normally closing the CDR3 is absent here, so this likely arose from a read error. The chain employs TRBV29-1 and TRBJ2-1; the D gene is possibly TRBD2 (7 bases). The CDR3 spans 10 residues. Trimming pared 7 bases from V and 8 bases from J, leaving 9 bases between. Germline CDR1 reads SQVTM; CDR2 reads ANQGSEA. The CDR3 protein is CSAGGDEQFS. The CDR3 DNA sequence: TGCAGCGCGGGGGGCGATGAGCAGTTCTCC.

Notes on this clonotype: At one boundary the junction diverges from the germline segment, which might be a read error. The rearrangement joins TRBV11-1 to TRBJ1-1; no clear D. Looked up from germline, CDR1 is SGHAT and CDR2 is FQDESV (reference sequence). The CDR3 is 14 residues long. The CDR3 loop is CANSLVGRNTEAFF. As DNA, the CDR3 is TGTGCCAACAGCTTAGTGGGCAGGAACACTGAAGCTTTTTTT.

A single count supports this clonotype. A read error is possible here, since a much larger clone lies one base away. The CDR3 region has the DNA TGTGTCAGCAGGAGACCCGGGACTGGATCCTACGAGCAGTACTTC. This encodes CVSRRPGTGSYEQYF. The chain has TRBV6-1 and TRBJ2-7; possible D gene TRBD2, 6 bases. This CDR3 has 15 amino acids. CDR1 and CDR2 (germline): MNHNS, SASEGT.

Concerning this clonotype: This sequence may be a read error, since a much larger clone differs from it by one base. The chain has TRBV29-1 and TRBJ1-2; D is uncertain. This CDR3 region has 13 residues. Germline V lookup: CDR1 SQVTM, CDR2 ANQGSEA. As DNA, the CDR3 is TGCAGCGTACTACGACAAGGATCGGGCGGCTACATCTTC. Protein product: CSVLRQGSGGYIF.

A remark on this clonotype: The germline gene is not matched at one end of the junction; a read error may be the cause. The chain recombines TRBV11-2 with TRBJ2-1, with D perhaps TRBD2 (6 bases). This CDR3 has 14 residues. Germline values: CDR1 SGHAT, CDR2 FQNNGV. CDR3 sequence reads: CTSSNTAGYTGQFF. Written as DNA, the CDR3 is TGTACCAGCAGCAATACTGCGGGGTATACTGGGCAGTTCTTC.

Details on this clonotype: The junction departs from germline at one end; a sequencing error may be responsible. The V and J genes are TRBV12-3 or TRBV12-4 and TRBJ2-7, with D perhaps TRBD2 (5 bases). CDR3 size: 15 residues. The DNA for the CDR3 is TGTGCCAGCAGTCGTCGTGACGGGAATTCCTACGGGCAGTACTTC. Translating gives CASSRRDGNSYGQYF.